The clone carrying this TCR beta chain has just one count. This entry is derived from a study of response to subunit inactivated influenza vaccine. TCRdb itself ran the RT-PCR reads through MiXCR, one entry per CDR3 protein. Among a few hundred thousand distinct CDR3 sequences listed, 14% were seen once. V lost 4 bases and J lost 0; bases outside the gene matches: 8. In germline, CDR1 is ENHRY, CDR2 SYGVKD. This CDR3 is 16 amino acids long. V and J are TRBV10-3 and TRBJ1-1, with 7 bases that match TRBD1. Sequencing used PBMCs from blood, obtained about 11 days after vaccination. The sequence came from a man aged 45-60 years who received an inactivated influenza vaccine. The DNA for the CDR3 is TGTGCCATCAGTGGGGGACAGTCATTCATGAACACTGAAGCTTTCTTT. This gives the protein CAISGGQSFMNTEAFF.